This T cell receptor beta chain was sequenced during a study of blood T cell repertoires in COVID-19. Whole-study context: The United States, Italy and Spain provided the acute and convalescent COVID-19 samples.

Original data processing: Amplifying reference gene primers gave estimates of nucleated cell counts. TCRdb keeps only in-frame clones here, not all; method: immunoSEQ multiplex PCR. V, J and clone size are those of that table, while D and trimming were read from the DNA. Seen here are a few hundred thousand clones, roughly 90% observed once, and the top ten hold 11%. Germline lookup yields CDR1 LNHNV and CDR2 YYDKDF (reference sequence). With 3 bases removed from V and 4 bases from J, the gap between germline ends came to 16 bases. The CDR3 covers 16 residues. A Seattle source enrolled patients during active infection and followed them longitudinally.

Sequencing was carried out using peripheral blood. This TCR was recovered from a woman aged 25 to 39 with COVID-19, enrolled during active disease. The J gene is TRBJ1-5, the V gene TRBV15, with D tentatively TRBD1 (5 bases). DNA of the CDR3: TGTGCCACCAGCAGCCACGGGGAGGGGCCGAATCAGCCCCAGCATTTT. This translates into CATSSHGEGPNQPQHF.